Below, one T cell receptor beta chain is given with its context. Its antigen remains unknown. The germline gives CDR1 SNHLY, CDR2 FYNNEI. The CDR3 is 18 residues long. V lost 2 bases to trimming and J lost 5 bases, with 21 bases between them. This sample is drawn from a study of T-cell reconstitution after alpha-beta-depleted transplantation in children. Study findings and constraints: Reportedly, only several hundred clones from non-depleted graft cells drove alpha-beta T-cell counts at about two months.

The library targeted TCRbeta and was prepared with unique molecular identifiers. TCRdb processed the PCR reads anew with MiXCR; each CDR3 protein has one entry. This table has 200,000 to 300,000 distinct CDR3 sequences, more than 20% appearing once. The chain employs TRBV2 and TRBJ2-2; D not resolved. This TCR came from a girl aged 2-15 years with Fanconi anemia, due to receive a stem cell transplant. Sample: PBMCs, taken before TCRalphabeta/CD19-depleted stem cell transplant. DNA for the CDR3: TGTGCCAGCAGTGAAAGGTGGTTGGGCAGTCCGTGGACCGGGGAGCTGTTTTTT. Protein product: CASSERWLGSPWTGELFF.